This is a list of T cell receptor beta chains from one sample in a study of blood T cell repertoires in COVID-19. Only in-frame clones appear in the TCRdb table, and some are missing; sequencing was by immunoSEQ multiplex PCR. This sample has more than 95,000 clones, with more than 75% found just once. Sequenced material: peripheral blood. The receptors originated from a human donor in a cohort sampled during active COVID-19. Each CDR3 is given with its conserved first and last residue. The D gene is left open where the match is weak. Only part of the rows carry a size: once, few, many, or a class if the clone is expanded.

j_call,d_call,v_call,cdr3_length,clone_size,cdr3_nt,cdr3_aa
TRBJ1-5,NA,TRBV11-2,13,NA,TGTGCCAGCAGCTTAGTTCGGGGTCAGCCCCAGCATTTT,CASSLVRGQPQHF
TRBJ2-5,TRBD1,TRBV28,16,NA,TGTGCCAGCAGTCAACGACAGGGTAGGGGACAAGAGACCCAGTACTTC,CASSQRQGRGQETQYF
TRBJ2-1,NA,TRBV5-1,16,NA,TGCGCCAGCAGCATCCCCCTTAGCGGAGCGGGCAATGAGCAGTTCTTC,CASSIPLSGAGNEQFF
TRBJ2-3,NA,TRBV11-3,14,NA,TGTGCCAGCAGCAAAGAGGGCCCCCGAGATACGCAGTATTTT,CASSKEGPRDTQYF
TRBJ1-1,NA,TRBV11-2,13,NA,TGTGCCAGCAGCTTAGGGGGCTTTACTGAAGCTTTCTTT,CASSLGGFTEAFF
TRBJ1-2,TRBD1,TRBV19,14,NA,TGTGCCTCCTGCCGGGACAGGGGGCAACATGGCTACACCTTC,CASCRDRGQHGYTF
TRBJ1-5,TRBD1,TRBV19,14,few,TGTGCCAGCTCCAAGGGGGCTAACAATCAGCCCCAGCATTTT,CASSKGANNQPQHF
TRBJ1-1,NA,TRBV6-6,14,NA,TGTGCCAGCAGTTCCCTTGGTCCGGAGACTGAAGCTTTCTTT,CASSSLGPETEAFF
TRBJ1-1,NA,TRBV5-1,14,NA,TGCGCCAGCAGCAGGGTGCGGGGGAACACTGAAGCTTTCTTT,CASSRVRGNTEAFF
TRBJ1-1,NA,TRBV30,13,NA,TGTGCCTGGAGTGTACACAGGAACACTGAAGCTTTCTTT,CAWSVHRNTEAFF
TRBJ2-5,TRBD2,TRBV29-1,13,NA,TGCAGCGAGGGACTAGCGGGTAAAGAGACCCAGTACTTC,CSEGLAGKETQYF
TRBJ2-7,TRBD2,TRBV29-1,16,NA,TGCAGCGTCCGTTCTCCGGGACTAGCGGGGACCTACGAGCAGTACTTC,CSVRSPGLAGTYEQYF
TRBJ2-1,TRBD1,TRBV6-1,16,once,TGTGCCAGCAGTGGACACAGGGGGACGCCCCACAATGAGCAGTTCTTC,CASSGHRGTPHNEQFF
TRBJ1-2,TRBD1,TRBV5-6,16,NA,TGTGCCAGCAGCTTCGGGACAGGAGGGGGGTACTATGGCTACACCTTC,CASSFGTGGGYYGYTF
TRBJ2-1,NA,TRBV3-1/TRBV3-2,15,NA,TGTGCCAGCAGCCAAGATTTAGTGTATTCGGATGAGCAGTTCTTC,CASSQDLVYSDEQFF
TRBJ1-2,NA,TRBV4-1,15,NA,TGCGCCAGCAGCCAAGCCTCTCAGGGTAACTATGGCTACACCTTC,CASSQASQGNYGYTF
TRBJ1-1,NA,TRBV29-1,14,NA,TGCAGCGTGGAAGAAAGGACAGCGAACACTGAAGCTTTCTTT,CSVEERTANTEAFF
TRBJ1-1,TRBD1,TRBV5-5,14,NA,TGTGCCAGCAGCTTTTCAGGGGGTGACACTGAAGCTTTCTTT,CASSFSGGDTEAFF
TRBJ2-7,NA,TRBV9,14,many,TGTGCCAGCAGCGTAGGGGGCGGGATCTACGAGCAGTACTTC,CASSVGGGIYEQYF
TRBJ2-5,TRBD2,TRBV10-1,16,NA,TGCGCCAGCAGTGAGAATAAGGGCGGGAGGCGAGAGACCCAGTACTTC,CASSENKGGRRETQYF
TRBJ2-3,TRBD2,TRBV5-4,17,NA,TGTGCCAGCAGCTTCGCTAGCGGGAGACCCATGACAGATACGCAGTATTTT,CASSFASGRPMTDTQYF
TRBJ1-1,TRBD1,TRBV27,14,NA,TGTGCCAGCAGTTTAATACAGGGGATTGGTGAAGCTTTCTTT,CASSLIQGIGEAFF
TRBJ1-2,NA,TRBV3-1/TRBV3-2,16,once,TGTGCCAGCAGCCAAGATCGAGTTGGGCTAAACTATGGCTACACCTTC,CASSQDRVGLNYGYTF
TRBJ2-1,TRBD2,TRBV6-2/TRBV6-3,14,NA,TGTGCCAGCAGTTCCCGGCGGGGGGGGAATGAGCAGTTCTTC,CASSSRRGGNEQFF